Below, 4 T cell receptor beta chains from the same sample are listed, as sequenced in a study of T cell responses to AZD1222 COVID-19 vaccine. Data came from immunoSEQ multiplex PCR; TCRdb stores just in-frame clones and leaves some out. Found here are around 110,000 clones, roughly 93% of them singletons; the top ten hold 2.5% to 3%. The input for sequencing was peripheral blood, taken on day 0 of AZD1222 vaccination. These receptors came from an adult in good health.

The gene calls are TRBV20-1 and TRBJ2-1, with TRBD2 identical over 9 bases. With V trimmed by 3 bases and J by 9 bases, 6 bases remained unmatched. CDR1 and CDR2 from the germline V gene are DFQATT and SNEGSKA (reference sequence). This CDR3 has 13 residues. Here the CDR3 reads CSASGGREVEQFF. CDR3 in DNA: TGCAGTGCTAGTGGCGGGAGGGAGGTTGAGCAGTTCTTC.

The V gene is TRBV15, the J gene TRBJ2-5; no definite D call. Germline loops: CDR1 LNHNV, CDR2 YYDKDF (reference sequence). The ends were cut back, 0 bases at V and 4 bases at J, with 9 bases in the middle. The CDR3 is 14 residues long. The CDR3 DNA follows: TGTGCCACCAGCAGAGAAGGCTACACAGAGACCCAGTACTTC. As protein: CATSREGYTETQYF.

V gene TRBV9 combines with J gene TRBJ1-3; a weak D match, TRBD1 (6 bases). V lost 1 base and J 0 bases, leaving 11 bases between the germline ends. Per germline, CDR1 SGDLS and CDR2 YYNGEE. This CDR3 spans 16 amino acids. CDR3 nucleotide sequence: TGTGCCAGCAGCGTATCGGGGGGCTTCTCTGGAAACACCATATATTTT. Translated, it gives CASSVSGGFSGNTIYF.

The chain has TRBV28 and TRBJ1-3, with D possibly matching TRBD1 (5 bases). V lost 5 bases and J 4 bases, leaving 24 bases between the germline ends. The CDR3 spans 18 residues. Germline V gives CDR1 MDHEN, CDR2 SYDVKM. The CDR3 reads CASSLTRNSRVRGNTIYF. The DNA for the CDR3 is TGTGCCAGCAGTCTAACCCGCAATAGCAGGGTACGAGGAAACACCATATATTTT.